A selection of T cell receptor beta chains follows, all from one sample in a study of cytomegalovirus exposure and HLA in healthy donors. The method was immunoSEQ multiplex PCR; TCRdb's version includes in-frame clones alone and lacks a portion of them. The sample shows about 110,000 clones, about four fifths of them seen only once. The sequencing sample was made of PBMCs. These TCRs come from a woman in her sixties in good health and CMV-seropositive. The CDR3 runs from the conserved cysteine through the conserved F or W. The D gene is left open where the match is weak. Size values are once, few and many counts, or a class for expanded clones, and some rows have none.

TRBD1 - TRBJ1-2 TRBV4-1 CASSQDRTGWYGYTF TGCGCCAGCAGCCAAGATCGGACAGGGTGGTATGGCTACACCTTC
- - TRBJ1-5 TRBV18 CASSPIEGFQPQHF TGTGCCAGCTCACCAATTGAGGGTTTTCAGCCCCAGCATTTT
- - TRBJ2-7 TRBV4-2 CASSQDVGDGGKQYF TGTGCCAGCAGCCAAGATGTTGGCGACGGAGGCAAGCAGTACTTC
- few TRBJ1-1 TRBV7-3 CASSSSPGTLRGAFF TGTGCCAGCAGCTCAAGTCCAGGCACTCTCCGGGGGGCTTTCTTT
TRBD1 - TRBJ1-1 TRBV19 CASTDQGGYRTEAFF TGTGCCAGTACCGACCAGGGGGGTTACAGGACTGAAGCTTTCTTT
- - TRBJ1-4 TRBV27 CASSPRPGGTPLGAEKLFF TGTGCCAGCAGTCCCCGACCGGGCGGGACTCCTCTTGGGGCGGAAAAACTGTTTTTT
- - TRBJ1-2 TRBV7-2 CASSRLHSGNYGYIF TGTGCCAGCAGCCGACTACATTCGGGGAACTATGGCTACATCTTC
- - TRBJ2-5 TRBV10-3 CAISGVNSQETQYF TGTGCCATCAGTGGCGTCAATTCGCAAGAGACCCAGTACTTC
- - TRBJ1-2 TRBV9 CASSVEGNPGWGYTF TGTGCCAGCAGCGTAGAAGGCAACCCAGGCTGGGGCTACACCTTC
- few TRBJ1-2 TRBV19 CASSIGSQWQFYGYTF TGTGCCAGTAGTATAGGGTCTCAATGGCAGTTCTATGGCTACACCTTC
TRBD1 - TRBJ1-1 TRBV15 CATSRARPGQSVEAFF TGTGCCACCAGCAGAGCCCGGCCGGGACAGTCCGTTGAAGCTTTCTTT
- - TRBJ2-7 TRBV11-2 CASSEVRSGEQYF TGTGCCAGCAGCGAAGTACGTTCGGGAGAGCAGTACTTC
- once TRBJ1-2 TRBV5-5 CASRPQREAYGYTF TGTGCCAGCAGACCCCAAAGGGAGGCCTATGGCTACACCTTC
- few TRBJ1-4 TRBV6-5 CASSYDLGEKLFF TGTGCCAGCAGTTATGATCTCGGGGAAAAACTGTTTTTT
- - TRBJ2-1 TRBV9 CASSVLSRGHNEQFF TGTGCCAGCAGCGTTTTAAGCCGCGGCCACAATGAGCAGTTCTTC
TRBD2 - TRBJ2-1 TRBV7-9 CASTVPGLHSYNEQFF TGTGCCAGCACCGTGCCGGGACTACACTCCTACAATGAGCAGTTCTTC
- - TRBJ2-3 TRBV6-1 CASSKQGYYTDTQYF TGTGCCAGCAGTAAACAGGGTTACTACACAGATACGCAGTATTTT
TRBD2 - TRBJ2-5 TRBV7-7 CASSPGGTGLASQETQYF TGTGCCAGCAGCCCTGGGGGCACGGGACTAGCGAGTCAAGAGACCCAGTACTTC